This paragraph covers one T cell receptor (beta chain) sequence. The source of the sample is a study of blood T cell repertoires in COVID-19. Looking at the study overall: Samples of COVID-19 (acute and convalescent) were obtained from the United States, Italy and Spain. Sources were T cells, B-cell-depleted T cells, or PBMCs; the material itself was cDNA or gDNA.

In the original analysis: Reference gene primer amplification gave nucleated cell count estimates. Repertoires were generated with immunoSEQ multiplex PCR, while TCRdb's copy carries only in-frame clones and drops some. V, J and clone size reflect that table, while D and trimming were determined from the DNA. The table lists 95,000 to 150,000 clones, about 85% of them singletons. Germline CDR1 reads SNHLY; CDR2 reads FYNNEI. This CDR3 has 12 amino acids. Trimming cost V 5 bases and J 6 bases, with 7 bases left between them. The sample was peripheral blood. This receptor was taken from an elderly man with active or convalescent COVID-19. V and J are TRBV2 and TRBJ2-2, with D maybe TRBD2 (6 bases). CDR3 DNA: TGTGCCAGCAGTTCGGGAGCCGGGGAGCTGTTTTTT. Translating gives CASSSGAGELFF.